These T cell receptor beta chains were read from a single sample in a study of shared clonotypes between healthy human individuals. Sequenced by immunoSEQ multiplex PCR; TCRdb stores in-frame clones only, minus some. The table shows 760,000 or so clones, with 96% occurring only once. The source material was naive CD8+ T cells sorted from blood. Every receptor here comes from a man aged 25 to 45 in good health. Each CDR3 is given with its conserved first and last residue. D genes are given only for firm matches. The size field is filled for only some rows; it gives once, few, many or a size class.

>TRBJ2-1|.|TRBD2|15|TRBV6-1
TGTGCCAGCAGCCGGACTAGCGGGAGTGGCAATGAGCAGTTCTTC
CASSRTSGSGNEQFF
>TRBJ2-1|.|.|14|TRBV27
TGTGCCAGCAGTCTCTCGGGCTCCTACAATGAGCAGTTCTTC
CASSLSGSYNEQFF
>TRBJ2-1|.|.|13|TRBV29-1
TGCAGCGTTGCTCGTCCGAACTACAATGAGCAGTTCTTC
CSVARPNYNEQFF
>TRBJ2-7|.|.|14|TRBV5-6
TGTGCCAGCAGCCCATCCGGGGAAGGGCTCGAGCAGTACTTC
CASSPSGEGLEQYF
>TRBJ2-1|.|.|15|TRBV27
TGTGCCAGCTTTACTGGGGGAAGCTCCTACAATGAGCAGTTCTTC
CASFTGGSSYNEQFF
>TRBJ2-1|.|TRBD2|16|TRBV27
TGTGCCACCCTGACCTCTAGCGGGGACTCGGTAAGGGAGCAGTTCTTC
CATLTSSGDSVREQFF
>TRBJ1-5|.|.|13|TRBV2
TGTGCCAGCAGGGGCAGGGTTCAACAGCCCCAGCATTTT
CASRGRVQQPQHF
>TRBJ2-7|.|.|13|TRBV19
TGTGCCAGTAGCCTGAGATACACCTACGAGCAGTACTTC
CASSLRYTYEQYF
>TRBJ2-7|.|.|16|TRBV2
TGTGCCAGCAGTGCCTTCTCTAGCGCCCGCTCCTACGAGCAGTACTTC
CASSAFSSARSYEQYF
>TRBJ1-1|.|.|12|TRBV9
TGTGCCAGCAGCGTAGAGGGAGAGGGAGCTTTCTTT
CASSVEGEGAFF
>TRBJ2-7|once|.|15|TRBV6-5
TGTGCCAGCAGTTACTCTATAGAATTGAGGGGCGAGCAGTACTTC
CASSYSIELRGEQYF
>TRBJ2-2|.|.|17|TRBV13
TGTGCCAGCAGCTCGGCAGAGGGCGGACTACATGCCGGGGAGCTGTTTTTT
CASSSAEGGLHAGELFF
>TRBJ2-3|.|TRBD2|20|TRBV2
TGTGCCAGCAGTGAAGCAACCGTTAGACTAGCGGGAGGGGTCAGTGATACGCAGTATTTT
CASSEATVRLAGGVSDTQYF
>TRBJ2-3|.|.|15|TRBV14
TGTGCCAGCAGCCAAACATCCTCAGCTTTAGATACGCAGTATTTT
CASSQTSSALDTQYF
>TRBJ2-3|.|.|16|TRBV9
TGTGCCAGCAGCGTAGCTTCGACTCGATACACAGATACGCAGTATTTT
CASSVASTRYTDTQYF
>TRBJ1-1|.|.|11|TRBV29-1
TGCAGCGGGTGGCAGAACACTGAAGCTTTCTTT
CSGWQNTEAFF
>TRBJ2-7|few|TRBD1|12|TRBV27
TGTGCCAGCGCGGACCAGGGGGACGAGCAGTACTTC
CASADQGDEQYF